This TCR beta chain was sequenced for a study of cytomegalovirus exposure and HLA in healthy donors. Study details: An analysis done earlier identified 120 million or so unique TCR beta sequences from about 179 million T cells. Of around 400 genotyped donors, 80% to 85% grouped in the Caucasian-associated ancestry cluster.

The PCR used 60 Vbeta and 13 Jbeta primers. Using immunoSEQ multiplex PCR, the repertoire was profiled, and TCRdb retains in-frame clones only, with some absent. The sample gives some 130,000 clones, nearly 80% of which show up once; 2% to 2.5% is in the top ten. The sample consisted of PBMCs. The sequence was collected from a man under 40 in good health and CMV-seronegative.

As DNA, the CDR3 is TGTGCCAGCAGCTTGTATTCCGGGACTTCTAGCACAGATACGCAGTATTTT. Translating it yields CASSLYSGTSSTDTQYF. The chain is built from TRBV13 and TRBJ2-3; perhaps TRBD2 as D (6 bases). The V end was cut by 3 bases, the J end by 0 bases, with 16 bases between. Germline CDR1 is PRHDT and CDR2 is FYEKMQ (reference sequence). The CDR3 contains 17 residues.